One sample yielded the 19 T cell receptor beta chains listed below, sequenced in a study of blood T cell repertoires in COVID-19 (dated by TCRdb to the early 2020s). Libraries were made using the immunoSEQ multiplex PCR assay. TCRdb carries this immuneACCESS record with in-frame sequences only. Its versions omit some clonotypes, under half of them owing to an unresolved V gene in the studies checked, with the rest unexplained. Counted in this sample were 95,000 or so clones; approximately 85% of them appeared once. The biggest ten clones account for less than 20% of the sample. The sequenced sample consisted of peripheral blood. The receptors stem from a woman of 80 years or more with active or convalescent COVID-19.

The rearrangement joins TRBV30 to TRBJ2-5, with 7 bases aligning to TRBD1. The CDR3 covers 15 residues. The V gene's germline CDR1 is GTSNPN and CDR2 SVGIG (reference sequence). V lost 1 base and J lost 2; bases outside the gene matches: 7. For the CDR3, the DNA is TGTGCCTGGAGTGCCCAAAAGGGACAGCAAGAGACCCAGTACTTC. The encoded protein is CAWSAQKGQQETQYF.

Remarks on this clone: Compared with germline, one end of the junction differs, possibly owing to a read error. This rearrangement joins TRBV5-1 to TRBJ1-5; the match to TRBD1 covers 12 bases. The CDR3 covers 18 residues. Germline V gene data show CDR1 as SGHRS and CDR2 as YFSETQ. The CDR3 coding sequence is TGTGCCAGCAGCCCGGTTAGGCCGGGACAGGGGGCGCGTCAGCCCCAGCATTTT. It translates to CASSPVRPGQGARQPQHF.

Turning to this clone: One junction end does not reproduce the germline sequence, and a read error may be involved. This chain connects TRBV5-1 to TRBJ2-5; 12 positions agree with TRBD2. Germline CDR1 reads SGHRS; CDR2 reads YFSETQ. The CDR3 totals 15 residues. The CDR3 here is CASSSSGRAEETQYF. CDR3 in DNA: TGTGCCAGCAGCTCTAGCGGGAGGGCAGAAGAGACCCAGTACTTC.

This clone was seen once. The J gene is TRBJ1-1, the V gene TRBV6-5; possible D gene TRBD1, 5 bases. Trimming removed 7 bases at V and 8 bases at J, with 17 bases between. The CDR3 has 13 residues. The germline V gene encodes CDR1 MNHEY and CDR2 SVGAGI. CDR3 DNA: TGTGCCAGCACCCTTCGACAGCGTGGAGAAGCTTTCTTT. Translated: CASTLRQRGEAFF.

The rearrangement joins TRBV10-3 to TRBJ2-3, with D tentatively TRBD2 (6 bases). This CDR3 region has 14 residues. Trimming stripped 4 bases from V and 4 bases from J, with 12 bases between. Germline CDR1 ENHRY, CDR2 SYGVKD. CDR3 sequence: CAISAGRDADTQYF. The CDR3 bases are TGTGCCATCAGTGCCGGGAGAGATGCAGATACGCAGTATTTT.

The chain combines TRBV2 with TRBJ1-5; D ambiguous. The V and J ends lost 4 bases and 3 bases respectively, with 7 bases between them. Germline CDR1 reads SNHLY; CDR2 reads FYNNEI. The CDR3 spans 13 residues. This CDR3 reads CASSVQDNQPQHF. For the CDR3, the DNA is TGTGCCAGCAGTGTGCAGGACAATCAGCCCCAGCATTTT.

Concerning this clone: Other DNA sequences in the same sample also yield this CDR3. The V call is TRBV5-6, the J call TRBJ1-1; tentative D call: TRBD1 (5 bases). CDR1 and CDR2 from the germline V gene are SGHDT and YYEEEE. CDR3 length: 14 amino acids. V was clipped by 4 bases and J by 2 bases, with 12 bases between them. CDR3 in amino acids: CASSPTGGNTEAFF. The DNA of the CDR3 is TGTGCCAGCAGCCCTACCGGGGGAAACACTGAAGCTTTCTTT.

Concerning this clone itself: One end of the junction is discordant with germline, which a read error may explain. V and J are TRBV5-1 and TRBJ2-5, with 7 positions matching TRBD1. Germline V lookup: CDR1 SGHRS, CDR2 YFSETQ. CDR3 size: 16 residues. CDR3 region: CASSQGTAQGEETQYF. The CDR3 DNA is TGTGCCAGCAGCCAAGGGACAGCCCAAGGGGAAGAGACCCAGTACTTC.

The rearrangement uses TRBV7-2 and TRBJ1-2, with 7 bases identical to TRBD1. Trimming removed 5 bases from V and 2 bases from J; junction bases left unmatched: 11. Germline V gene lookup returns CDR1 SGHTA and CDR2 FQGNSA. There are 16 residues in the CDR3. The CDR3 loop reads CASSQGQPQGNYGYTF. The CDR3 nucleotides are TGTGCCAGCAGCCAGGGACAGCCTCAAGGGAACTATGGCTACACCTTC.

The V gene is TRBV7-9, the J gene TRBJ2-7; 9 positions match TRBD1. V lost 5 bases and J lost 6; bases outside the gene matches: 8. This CDR3 contains 14 residues. Germline V gene data show CDR1 as SEHNR and CDR2 as FQNEAQ (reference sequence). The CDR3 is CASSRLNRGLEQYF. In DNA form, the CDR3 reads TGTGCCAGCAGCCGATTGAACAGGGGGCTCGAGCAGTACTTC.

This CDR3 is CASSAGQAYEQYF. CDR3 DNA sequence: TGCGCCAGCAGCGCGGGACAGGCCTACGAGCAGTACTTC. The chain employs TRBV4-3 and TRBJ2-7; TRBD1 matches at 8 bases. The J segment lost 2 bases and the V segment lost 5 bases, leaving 2 bases of the junction unmatched. CDR3 length equals 13 residues. Germline CDR1 and CDR2: LGHNA and YSLEER.

For the CDR3, the DNA is TGTGCCAGCAGCCGAAGGGGTGACTCTGGAAACACCATATATTTT. This translates into CASSRRGDSGNTIYF. This sequence joins TRBV11-2 and TRBJ1-3, with D possibly matching TRBD1 (5 bases). The germline gives CDR1 SGHAT, CDR2 FQNNGV. This CDR3 spans 15 amino acids. V was trimmed by 5 bases and J by 0 bases, leaving 11 bases between them.

This clone was detected a few times. CDR3 coding DNA: TGTGCCAGCAGCCCGCGCCTTAGGGGCCAGTTCTTC. As protein: CASSPRLRGQFF. The chain employs TRBV5-6 and TRBJ2-1; D is perhaps TRBD1 (5 bases). Germline V gene sequence: CDR1 SGHDT, CDR2 YYEEEE. The CDR3 is 12 residues long. V was trimmed by 4 bases and J by 13 bases, leaving 15 bases between them.

In DNA form, the CDR3 reads TGTGCCAGCAGCCAGATTGGAGAGACCCAGTACTTC. Protein sequence: CASSQIGETQYF. The chain employs TRBV9 and TRBJ2-5; D gene ambiguous. V was pared by 4 bases and J by 4 bases, with 8 bases between. CDR1 and CDR2 (germline): SGDLS, YYNGEE. The CDR3 length is 12 residues.

This chain connects TRBV7-9 to TRBJ2-5; TRBD2 is a possible D gene (6 bases). The CDR3 has 15 amino acids. In germline, CDR1 is SEHNR, CDR2 FQNEAQ (reference sequence). The ends were cut back, 4 bases at V and 4 bases at J, with 16 bases in the middle. The CDR3 sequence: CASSWPNGGVETQYF. For the CDR3, the DNA is TGTGCCAGCAGCTGGCCCAACGGGGGAGTAGAGACCCAGTACTTC.

The chain carries TRBV19 and TRBJ2-1, with 14 bases matching TRBD2. Germline V gene data show CDR1 as LNHDA and CDR2 as SQIVND (reference sequence). CDR3 length: 17 amino acids. V lost 5 bases and J lost 3; bases outside the gene matches: 6. CDR3 in amino acids: CASSGTSGRGNYNEQFF. The CDR3 bases are TGTGCCAGTAGTGGGACTAGCGGGAGAGGTAACTACAATGAGCAGTTCTTC.

The V call is TRBV4-3, the J call TRBJ1-1; maybe TRBD1 (6 bases). The CDR3 extends over 15 amino acids. Germline V CDR1 and CDR2: LGHNA, YSLEER. Trimming removed 1 base from V and 5 bases from J, with 14 bases in between. This chain's CDR3 is CASSQARGGRTEAFF. CDR3 nucleotides: TGCGCCAGCAGCCAAGCCCGGGGGGGGCGGACTGAAGCTTTCTTT.

This chain links TRBV6-1 with TRBJ1-1, with D maybe TRBD1 (5 bases). The CDR3 covers 13 residues. Germline-derived CDR1 and CDR2 are MNHNS and SASEGT. V was shortened by 1 base and J by 6 bases, with 9 bases between the two germline ends. CDR3 region: CASSEGGGAEAFF. The CDR3 DNA follows: TGTGCCAGCAGTGAAGGGGGCGGGGCTGAAGCTTTCTTT.

In its sample, this clone was seen a few times. CDR3 in amino acids: CASSQQGALGYTF. The DNA of the CDR3 is TGTGCCAGCAGCCAACAGGGGGCCCTAGGCTACACCTTC. This rearrangement joins TRBV14 to TRBJ1-2; 8 bases align to TRBD1. Per the germline V gene, CDR1 is SGHDN and CDR2 is FVKESK. The CDR3 is 13 residues long. The J segment lost 8 bases and the V segment lost 2 bases, leaving 4 bases of the junction unmatched.